This TCR beta chain was recorded in a study of identifying expanded T cells in peripheral blood. Whole-study results and caveats: Variance in clone template counts between approximately two-week samples significantly increased with total template count across all healthy donors. Differentially abundant clones: around 1.2 between replicates, 16.4 at around 2 weeks, more than 18 at four.

Libraries were prepared by immunoSEQ multiplex PCR; TCRdb keeps only in-frame clonotypes and omits some of them. Here the sample spans approximately 58,000 clones, around 90% being singletons. In the case of this clone: Its target is not known.

The sample comprised blood. This sequence originates from a person aged 18-69 years in good health.

CDR3 protein: CSVVHGAGHEQYF. In DNA, the CDR3 is TGCAGCGTCGTACATGGGGCTGGCCACGAGCAGTACTTC. The V and J genes are TRBV29-1 and TRBJ2-7, with D perhaps matching TRBD1 (5 bases). The length of the CDR3 is 13 residues. Germline V gene data show CDR1 as SQVTM and CDR2 as ANQGSEA. V was cut by 6 bases and J by 5 bases, with 17 bases left in between.